The source of this T cell receptor (beta chain) is a study of blood T cell repertoires in COVID-19. The authors' processing: Reference gene primer amplification gave estimated nucleated cell counts. The repertoire was sequenced with immunoSEQ multiplex PCR; TCRdb's copy has only in-frame clones and lacks some. That table is the source of V, J and clone size, and D and trimming were worked out from the DNA. The table records nearly 250,000 clones, 85% to 90% of them present only once. This clonotype was obtained from a man aged 45-65 years who had been exposed to COVID-19. The specimen sequenced was PBMCs or T cells enriched from blood (not recorded which).

CDR3 protein: CASSEGSTGLGNTIYF. The DNA for the CDR3 is TGCGCCAGCAGTGAGGGGTCGACAGGGCTCGGAAACACCATATATTTT. This sequence joins TRBV10-1 and TRBJ1-3; 7 bases map to TRBD1. The CDR3 is made up of 16 amino acids. Trimming removed 2 bases from V and 4 bases from J; junction bases left unmatched: 8. Germline CDR1 is WNHNN and CDR2 is SYGVQD (reference sequence).